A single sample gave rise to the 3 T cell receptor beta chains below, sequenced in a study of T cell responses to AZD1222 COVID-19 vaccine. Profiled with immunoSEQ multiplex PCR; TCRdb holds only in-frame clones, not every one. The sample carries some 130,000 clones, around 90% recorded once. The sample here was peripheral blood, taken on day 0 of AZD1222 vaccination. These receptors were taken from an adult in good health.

The CDR3 is CASSFGGWNTEAFF. CDR3 coding DNA: TGTGCCAGCAGCTTTGGGGGGTGGAACACTGAAGCTTTCTTT. The V call is TRBV11-1, the J call TRBJ1-1; a possible D gene is TRBD1 (5 bases). Germline assignment: CDR1 SGHAT and CDR2 FQDESV (reference sequence). The CDR3 totals 14 residues. Trimming left V 3 bases short and J 1 base short, with 9 bases between.

The CDR3 DNA sequence: TGTGCCAGCAGCCGACCAGATACGCAGTATTTT. It translates to CASSRPDTQYF. The rearrangement links TRBV28 to TRBJ2-3, with D hard to call. The CDR3 spans 11 residues. Per germline, CDR1 MDHEN and CDR2 SYDVKM. Trimming removed 6 bases from V and 4 bases from J, with 5 bases in between.

CDR3 residues: CAWRDPGTGTDTQYF. Written as DNA, the CDR3 is TGTGCCTGGAGAGATCCCGGGACTGGGACAGATACGCAGTATTTT. This chain joins TRBV30 and TRBJ2-3, with D tentatively TRBD2 (6 bases). V was clipped by 3 bases and J by 3 bases, with 16 bases between them. This CDR3 has 15 residues. The germline CDR1 and CDR2 sequences are GTSNPN and SVGIG (reference sequence).